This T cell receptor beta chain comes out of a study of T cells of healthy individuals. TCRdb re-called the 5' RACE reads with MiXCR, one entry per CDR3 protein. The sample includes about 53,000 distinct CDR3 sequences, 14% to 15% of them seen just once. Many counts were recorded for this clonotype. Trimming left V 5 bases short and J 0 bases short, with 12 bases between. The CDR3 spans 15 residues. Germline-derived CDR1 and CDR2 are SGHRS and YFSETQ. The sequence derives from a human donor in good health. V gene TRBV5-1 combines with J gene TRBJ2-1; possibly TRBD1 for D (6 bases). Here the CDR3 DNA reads TGCGCCAGCAGGTTTGACAGGACCTCCTACAATGAGCAGTTCTTC. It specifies CASRFDRTSYNEQFF.